The 25 T cell receptor beta chains in this list originate from one sample, sequenced in a study of response to subunit inactivated influenza vaccine. TCRdb redid the calling of the RT-PCR reads with MiXCR, one entry per CDR3 protein. The table records 550,000 to 800,000 distinct CDR3 sequences, approximately 15% of them present only once. This specimen was PBMCs from blood, taken around 15 days before vaccination. The receptors were gathered from a middle-aged man who received an inactivated influenza vaccine.

Only a few counts were recorded for this clonotype. The CDR3 region has the DNA TGTGCCAGCAGTTTTGGGGCGGGGGGGCCTAGGAATGAGCAGTTCTTC. It yields the protein CASSFGAGGPRNEQFF. This sequence joins TRBV12-3 or TRBV12-4 and TRBJ2-1; TRBD2 matches 9 bases. This CDR3 is built from 16 residues. The ends lost 3 bases at V and 7 bases at J; junction bases unmatched: 10.

This clonotype was recorded a few times. The chain recombines TRBV28 with TRBJ1-1, with D tentatively TRBD1 (6 bases). The CDR3 runs to 16 residues. V was pared by 2 bases and J by 0 bases, with 13 bases between. Germline CDR1 is MDHEN and CDR2 is SYDVKM. Written as DNA, the CDR3 is TGTGCCAGCAGTTTAGGTAGGGGGTGGATGAACACTGAAGCTTTCTTT. It specifies CASSLGRGWMNTEAFF.

This clonotype was seen many times. This chain connects TRBV29-1 to TRBJ1-1; perhaps TRBD1 as D (6 bases). Per germline, CDR1 SQVTM and CDR2 ANQGSEA. Trimming removed 0 bases at V and 0 bases at J, with 20 bases between. The CDR3 covers 18 residues. The CDR3 nucleotides are TGCAGCGTTGAAGATACCGCACCGGCAGGGGTGTTGAACACTGAAGCTTTCTTT. Residues: CSVEDTAPAGVLNTEAFF.

The V and J genes are TRBV15 and TRBJ2-7; the D is unclear. CDR1 and CDR2 (germline): LNHNV, YYDKDF (reference sequence). This CDR3 is 15 amino acids long. V was shortened by 5 bases and J by 3 bases, with 17 bases between the two germline ends. The CDR3 here is CATSVRYPALYEQYF. CDR3 nucleotide sequence: TGTGCCACCAGCGTCCGATATCCCGCCCTCTACGAGCAGTACTTC.

The chain links TRBV5-5 to TRBJ2-1, with D possibly TRBD1 on 6 matching bases. The germline V gene encodes CDR1 SGHKS and CDR2 YYEKEE (reference sequence). V was clipped by 7 bases and J by 6 bases, with 14 bases between them. The CDR3 runs to 13 residues. The DNA for the CDR3 is TGTGCCAGCTGCCCCAAACAGGGCAATGAGCAGTTCTTC. Translation: CASCPKQGNEQFF.

The chain couples TRBV5-1 to TRBJ2-2, with D hard to call. Germline V gene lookup returns CDR1 SGHRS and CDR2 YFSETQ. V shed 7 bases and J shed 3 bases, with 10 bases lying between them. The CDR3 length is 13 residues. For the CDR3, the DNA is TGCGCCAGCGGGCCGGGTCACACCGGGGAGCTGTTTTTT. Residues: CASGPGHTGELFF.

This clonotype was found a few times. The chain links TRBV7-2 to TRBJ1-5; D call uncertain. The germline V and J ends were trimmed by 6 bases and 3 bases, with 18 bases remaining between them. CDR1 and CDR2 from the germline V gene are SGHTA and FQGNSA. CDR3 length equals 16 residues. The CDR3 is CASRQKGGRINQPQHF. DNA for the CDR3: TGTGCCAGCAGACAGAAGGGCGGGCGTATCAATCAGCCCCAGCATTTT.

This clonotype has just a few counts. The chain combines TRBV20-1 with TRBJ2-5; the match to TRBD1 covers 8 bases. The CDR3 totals 18 residues. After removal of 0 bases from V and 4 bases from J, the junction contained 16 bases not matched to a gene. Germline V gene data show CDR1 as DFQATT and CDR2 as SNEGSKA (reference sequence). CDR3 residues: CSARDLNRGQGLGETQYF. For the CDR3, the DNA is TGCAGTGCTAGAGATTTAAACCGAGGACAGGGACTGGGAGAGACCCAGTACTTC.

The rearrangement joins TRBV12-3 or TRBV12-4 to TRBJ2-7; 8 bases are shared with TRBD2. The CDR3 extends over 14 amino acids. V trimming: 6 bases; J trimming: 3 bases; junction bases outside the gene matches: 7. CDR3 residues: CASSKAGGLYEQYF. The CDR3 DNA reads as TGTGCCAGCAGCAAGGCGGGAGGCCTCTACGAGCAGTACTTC.

V is TRBV4-1 and J is TRBJ1-5; perhaps TRBD1 as D (5 bases). The CDR3 contains 16 residues. Trimming shortened V by 2 bases and J by 4 bases, and 15 bases separated the two germline ends. Germline CDR1 MGHRA, CDR2 YSYEKL. This chain's CDR3 is CASSQTLLRGNQPQHF. The DNA of the CDR3 is TGCGCCAGCAGCCAAACGCTTCTGAGGGGTAATCAGCCCCAGCATTTT.

This clonotype was seen a handful of times. The chain has TRBV5-5 and TRBJ2-5, with 11 bases lining up with TRBD1. Germline loops: CDR1 SGHKS, CDR2 YYEKEE (reference sequence). This CDR3 has 17 amino acids. V shed 2 bases, J shed 2 bases, and the junction held 8 bases outside the gene matches. Written as DNA, the CDR3 is TGTGCCAGCAGCTTATCCCCGGGACAGGGGGGACAAGAGACCCAGTACTTC. Translated: CASSLSPGQGGQETQYF. The variable domain in full, completed from reference TRBV5-5 and TRBJ2-5, reads DAGVTQSPTHLIKTRGQQVTLRCSPISGHKSVSWYQQVLGQGPQFIFQYYEKEERGRGNFPDRFSARQFPNYSSELNVNALLLGDSALYLCASSLSPGQGGQETQYFGPGTRLLVL.

In this sample, this clonotype turned up many times. The V and J genes are TRBV5-1 and TRBJ2-1; 8 bases map to TRBD2. CDR3 size: 16 residues. V shed 0 bases and J 2 bases; nucleotides not matched to a gene: 4. Germline V gene sequence: CDR1 SGHRS, CDR2 YFSETQ. CDR3 DNA: TGCGCCAGCAGCTTGGGGGGTAGCGGGACCTACAATGAGCAGTTCTTC. Its protein is CASSLGGSGTYNEQFF.

This rearrangement joins TRBV27 to TRBJ1-5; TRBD1 aligns across 7 bases. Germline assignment: CDR1 MNHEY and CDR2 SMNVEV (reference sequence). This CDR3 is 17 amino acids long. Unmatched junction bases numbered 15, after V lost 4 bases and J lost 6 bases. The CDR3 DNA reads as TGTGCCAGCAGTTCAAAAAGACAGGGTTGGAATAGTCAGCCCCAGCATTTT. Translated: CASSSKRQGWNSQPQHF.

This clonotype has a handful of counts. The rearrangement links TRBV5-6 to TRBJ1-2, with 9 bases lining up with TRBD1. V trimming: 4 bases; J trimming: 4 bases; junction bases outside the gene matches: 5. The CDR3 is made up of 14 amino acids. Germline CDR1 SGHDT, CDR2 YYEEEE. The CDR3 sequence is CASSGTGRIYGYTF. The CDR3 region has the DNA TGTGCCAGCAGCGGGACAGGGCGAATCTATGGCTACACCTTC.

This clonotype was detected a few times. The CDR3 coding sequence is TGTGCCAGCAGCGTAGTTGGAGGGCCCCACACAGATACGCAGTATTTT. Its protein is CASSVVGGPHTDTQYF. The V gene is TRBV9, the J gene TRBJ2-3; weak D call: TRBD2 (6 bases). V was shortened by 0 bases and J by 2 bases, with 13 bases between the two germline ends. This CDR3 contains 16 residues. Germline loops: CDR1 SGDLS, CDR2 YYNGEE.

The V gene is TRBV9, the J gene TRBJ2-5; D call uncertain. CDR1 and CDR2 from the germline V gene are SGDLS and YYNGEE. V lost 2 bases to trimming and J lost 4 bases, with 9 bases between them. This CDR3 comprises 13 residues. The CDR3 loop is CASSVALGETQYF. CDR3 sequence (DNA): TGTGCCAGCAGCGTCGCCCTCGGAGAGACCCAGTACTTC.

This clonotype came up a few times. The chain recombines TRBV27 with TRBJ2-3; 9 positions agree with TRBD2. Trimming at V came to 3 bases and at J to 3 bases, leaving 4 bases not matched to a gene. Germline V gene lookup returns CDR1 MNHEY and CDR2 SMNVEV (reference sequence). The length of the CDR3 is 15 residues. CDR3: CASSFVTSGTDTQYF. The CDR3 coding sequence is TGTGCCAGCAGTTTTGTCACTAGCGGGACAGATACGCAGTATTTT.

This clonotype has just a few counts. The CDR3 sequence: CATSDLSSSYQETQYF. In nucleotides, the CDR3 is TGTGCCACCAGTGATTTGTCAAGTAGCTACCAAGAGACCCAGTACTTC. The J gene is TRBJ2-5, the V gene TRBV24-1; no firm D call. The V and J ends lost 0 bases and 0 bases respectively, with 10 bases between them. The CDR3 runs to 16 residues. Germline V CDR1 and CDR2: KGHDR, SFDVKD.

The sample holds a few counts of this clonotype. The genes are TRBV7-9 and TRBJ2-1; TRBD2 matches at 9 bases. From germline, CDR1 is SEHNR and CDR2 FQNEAQ (reference sequence). The CDR3 consists of 17 residues. With 5 bases clipped from V and 0 bases from J, the junction kept 8 bases outside the gene matches. This CDR3 is CASSPRLAAFSYNEQFF. As DNA, the CDR3 is TGTGCCAGCAGCCCACGACTAGCGGCTTTCTCCTACAATGAGCAGTTCTTC.

This clonotype came up a few times. The J gene is TRBJ2-2, the V gene TRBV2, with D maybe TRBD2 (6 bases). The CDR3 contains 15 residues. Germline V CDR1 and CDR2: SNHLY, FYNNEI. Trimming shortened V by 6 bases and J by 0 bases, and 11 bases separated the two germline ends. The CDR3 reads CASREGAANTGELFF. CDR3 in DNA: TGTGCCAGCAGGGAGGGAGCGGCGAACACCGGGGAGCTGTTTTTT.

This clonotype appeared a few times. Germline and junction disagree at one end, which may indicate a read error. The rearrangement links TRBV3-1 to TRBJ2-7; the D gene is possibly TRBD1 (5 bases). The CDR3 is made up of 12 amino acids. The germline gives CDR1 LGHDT, CDR2 YNNKEL (reference sequence). In DNA form, the CDR3 reads TGTGCCAGCAGCCAAGCCTTCAGGGCGCTCAGCTTC. Protein product: CASSQAFRALSF.

The V gene is TRBV11-2, the J gene TRBJ2-7; 8 bases line up with TRBD2. The CDR3 runs to 15 residues. V shed 3 bases, J shed 2 bases, and the junction held 6 bases outside the gene matches. The germline V gene has CDR1 SGHAT and CDR2 FQNNGV. The DNA of the CDR3 is TGTGCCAGCAGCTTCTCAGCGGGGGCAACCTACGAGCAGTACTTC. Amino acids: CASSFSAGATYEQYF.

This clonotype was counted between two and nine times. J is TRBJ2-1 and V is TRBV2; D gene unclear. The CDR3 is made up of 14 amino acids. The germline V gene has CDR1 SNHLY and CDR2 FYNNEI. V was clipped by 7 bases and J by 7 bases, with 17 bases between them. Here the CDR3 reads CASNDGIGQNEQFF. CDR3 DNA sequence: TGTGCCAGCAATGATGGGATAGGGCAGAATGAGCAGTTCTTC.

V usage is TRBV29-1 and J usage is TRBJ2-7; tentative D call: TRBD2 (5 bases). The V gene lost 6 bases and the J gene lost 2 bases, with 20 bases spanning the gap. Germline values: CDR1 SQVTM, CDR2 ANQGSEA. This CDR3 contains 15 residues. Written as DNA, the CDR3 is TGCAGCGTGAGTGGAGGAGTCTTACCCACCTACGAGCAGTACTTC. Protein sequence: CSVSGGVLPTYEQYF.

V and J are TRBV7-2 and TRBJ2-1, with 9 bases that match TRBD2. The CDR3 is 15 amino acids. V gave up 4 bases and J gave up 6 bases; unmatched junction bases: 7. The germline gives CDR1 SGHTA, CDR2 FQGNSA. The CDR3 coding sequence is TGTGCCAGCAGCTCCGGGACTAGCATAATCAATGAGCAGTTCTTC. Its protein product is CASSSGTSIINEQFF. Based on the CDR3 plus reference TRBV7-2 and TRBJ2-1, the full variable domain is GAGVSQSPSNKVTEKGKDVELRCDPISGHTALYWYRQSLGQGLEFLIYFQGNSAPDKSGLPSDRFSAERTGGSVSTLTIQRTQQEDSAVYLCASSSGTSIINEQFFGPGTRLTVL.